Given below is one T cell receptor (beta chain) in context. The data were produced by immunoSEQ multiplex PCR, yet TCRdb's version contains in-frame clones alone and is incomplete. The sample has about 400,000 clones; nearly 90% are singletons. The record originates from a study of blood T cell repertoires in COVID-19. Overall study: From the United States, Italy and Spain came samples of acute and convalescent COVID-19.

The V gene's germline CDR1 is SGHTA and CDR2 FQGNSA. The ends lost 1 base at V and 3 bases at J; junction bases unmatched: 8. This CDR3 is 16 amino acids long. V gene TRBV7-2 combines with J gene TRBJ2-7, with TRBD2 matching over 8 bases. Sequencing used PBMCs or T cells enriched from blood (not recorded which). The source of this sequence is a woman aged 35 to 49 with acute COVID-19. CDR3 loop: CASSLEAGGVLYEQYF. The CDR3 bases are TGTGCCAGCAGCTTAGAAGCCGGGGGGGTTCTCTACGAGCAGTACTTC.